Listed here are 11 T cell receptor beta chains from one sample, sequenced in a study of blood T cell repertoires in COVID-19. Repertoires were generated with immunoSEQ multiplex PCR, while TCRdb's copy carries only in-frame clones and drops some. The sample yields about 200,000 clones, around 82% seen once. The material sequenced was PBMCs or T cells enriched from blood (not recorded which). These receptors were obtained from a middle-aged man who had recovered from COVID-19.

The J gene is TRBJ1-2, the V gene TRBV12-3 or TRBV12-4; 8 nucleotides match TRBD1. V shed 7 bases and J 4 bases; nucleotides not matched to a gene: 5. The CDR3 runs to 13 residues. In nucleotides, the CDR3 is TGTGCCAGCACTCCCGGGACAGGCTATGGCTACACCTTC. Residues: CASTPGTGYGYTF.

This clone was detected once. This chain connects TRBV27 to TRBJ1-2; 7 nucleotides line up with TRBD1. CDR3 length equals 15 residues. Germline loops: CDR1 MNHEY, CDR2 SMNVEV (reference sequence). J lost 4 bases, V lost 6 bases, and 11 bases had no gene match. DNA for the CDR3: TGTGCCAGCAGCACTCACATCAGGGGGTTCTATGGCTACACCTTC. Its protein product is CASSTHIRGFYGYTF.

The chain couples TRBV9 to TRBJ2-2; a possible D gene is TRBD1 (5 bases). Trimming left V 0 bases short and J 3 bases short, with 15 bases between. The CDR3 loop spans 17 amino acids. CDR1 SGDLS and CDR2 YYNGEE come from the germline V gene. This CDR3 reads CASSVAPAQGHTGELFF. The CDR3 nucleotides are TGTGCCAGCAGCGTAGCCCCCGCGCAGGGCCACACCGGGGAGCTGTTTTTT.

This clone was seen once. Other DNA sequences from this sample encode an identical CDR3 as well. The chain employs TRBV10-3 and TRBJ1-5, with 7 bases identical to TRBD1. The CDR3 runs to 14 residues. Trimming at V came to 10 bases and at J to 5 bases, leaving 11 bases not matched to a gene. Germline-derived CDR1 and CDR2 are ENHRY and SYGVKD. This CDR3 reads CATARAGGDQPQHF. CDR3 bases: TGTGCCACCGCTAGGGCAGGGGGTGATCAGCCCCAGCATTTT.

The V call is TRBV18, the J call TRBJ2-3, with D possibly being TRBD1 (7 bases). This CDR3 has 16 residues. The germline CDR1 and CDR2 sequences are KGHSH and LQKENI. With 6 bases removed from V and 5 bases from J, the gap between germline ends came to 21 bases. CDR3 sequence (DNA): TGTGCCAGCTCGCAGCGGCGGGACAGTCGGGAAGATACGCAGTATTTT. Its protein is CASSQRRDSREDTQYF. Together with reference TRBV18 and TRBJ2-3, the CDR3 gives the full variable domain: NAGVMQNPRHLVRRRGQEARLRCSPMKGHSHVYWYRQLPEEGLKFMVYLQKENIIDESGMPKERFSAEFPKEGPSILRIQQVVRGDSAAYFCASSQRRDSREDTQYFGPGTRLTVL.

This rearrangement joins TRBV2 to TRBJ2-3, with 7 nucleotides matching TRBD2. The CDR3 consists of 14 residues. The V gene end was trimmed by 7 bases and the J gene end by 2 bases; junction bases not matched to a gene: 6. Germline values: CDR1 SNHLY, CDR2 FYNNEI. The CDR3 bases are TGTGCCAGCACCCGGGACTACGCCACAGATACGCAGTATTTT. This sequence encodes CASTRDYATDTQYF.

This clone was seen a few times. CDR3 amino acids: CASSPGTGRTEAFF. CDR3 coding DNA: TGTGCCAGCAGCCCCGGGACAGGGCGGACTGAAGCTTTCTTT. This rearrangement joins TRBV9 to TRBJ1-1, with 9 positions matching TRBD1. The CDR3 length is 14 residues. The trim removed 4 bases at V and 5 bases at J, leaving 6 bases unmatched. Germline values: CDR1 SGDLS, CDR2 YYNGEE.

In its sample, this clone was seen once. The chain links TRBV4-2 to TRBJ2-7, with 8 bases fitting TRBD2. This CDR3 region has 15 residues. The germline CDR1 and CDR2 sequences are LGHNA and YNFKEQ. J lost 0 bases, V lost 1 base, and 2 bases had no gene match. This CDR3 is CASSQAGGSSYEQYF. In DNA, the CDR3 is TGTGCCAGCAGCCAAGCGGGGGGGAGCTCCTACGAGCAGTACTTC.

This chain joins TRBV7-6 and TRBJ2-1, with D perhaps matching TRBD1 (7 bases). Germline CDR1 and CDR2: SGHVS and FNYEAQ. There are 17 residues in the CDR3. The V end lost 5 bases, the J end lost 4 bases, and 21 bases lay between the germline ends. The CDR3 DNA is TGTGCCAGCAGCCCCTTCCCAGGCGGGACAGAGTACAATGAGCAGTTCTTC. Encoded protein: CASSPFPGGTEYNEQFF. Looking up the rest from reference TRBV7-6 and TRBJ2-1 gives the full variable domain: GAGVSQSPRYKVTKRGQDVALRCDPISGHVSLYWYRQALGQGPEFLTYFNYEAQQDKSGLPNDRFSAERPEGSISTLTIQRTEQRDSAMYRCASSPFPGGTEYNEQFFGPGTRLTVL.

The rearrangement joins TRBV5-5 to TRBJ1-2; perhaps TRBD1 as D (5 bases). The CDR3 covers 14 residues. Germline V lookup: CDR1 SGHKS, CDR2 YYEKEE (reference sequence). Trimming left V 4 bases short and J 4 bases short, with 14 bases between. Here the CDR3 reads CASSLNQGGYGYTF. DNA of the CDR3: TGTGCCAGCAGCCTAAATCAGGGCGGCTATGGCTACACCTTC. Combining the CDR3 with reference TRBV5-5 and TRBJ1-2 gives the whole variable domain DAGVTQSPTHLIKTRGQQVTLRCSPISGHKSVSWYQQVLGQGPQFIFQYYEKEERGRGNFPDRFSARQFPNYSSELNVNALLLGDSALYLCASSLNQGGYGYTFGSGTRLTVV.

The chain links TRBV4-3 to TRBJ2-2; 13 nucleotides agree with TRBD2. Germline CDR1 LGHNA, CDR2 YSLEER. V gave up 0 bases and J gave up 0 bases; unmatched junction bases: 1. The CDR3 is 18 amino acids. CDR3: CASSQELAGGSNTGELFF. The CDR3 DNA sequence: TGCGCCAGCAGCCAAGAACTAGCGGGGGGGTCGAACACCGGGGAGCTGTTTTTT.